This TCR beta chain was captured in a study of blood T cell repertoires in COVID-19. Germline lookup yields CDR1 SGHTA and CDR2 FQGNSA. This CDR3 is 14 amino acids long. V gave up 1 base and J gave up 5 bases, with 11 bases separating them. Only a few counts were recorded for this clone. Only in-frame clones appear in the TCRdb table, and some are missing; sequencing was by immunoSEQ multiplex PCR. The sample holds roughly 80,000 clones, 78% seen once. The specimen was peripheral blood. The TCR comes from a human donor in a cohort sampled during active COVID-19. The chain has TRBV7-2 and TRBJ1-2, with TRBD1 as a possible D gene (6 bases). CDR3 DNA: TGTGCCAGCAGCTTAGAAGGGACACCTTATGGCTACACCTTC. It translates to CASSLEGTPYGYTF.